This TCR beta chain was captured by sequencing in a study of regulatory T cells in long-lasting Graves disease. Study conclusions and caveats: Gene preferences differed: TRBV28, TRBJ1-2, TRBJ2-5 in persistent cases. Persistent patients shared 2,500 to 3,000 public clonotypes among themselves. Newly diagnosed patients shared fewer, at under 1,000.

Germline CDR1 reads MNHEY; CDR2 reads SMNVEV (reference sequence). The CDR3 length is 16 residues. The V gene lost 4 bases and the J gene lost 0 bases, with 13 bases spanning the gap. According to the study, TCR beta libraries were built with iRepertoire HTBI primers and CDR3-region Arm-PCR. TCRdb re-called the multiplex PCR reads with MiXCR, one entry per CDR3 protein. This table has 300,000 to 500,000 distinct CDR3 sequences, around 21% appearing once. This clonotype was counted a few times. Its antigen is as yet unknown. Time point described: persistent/refractory GD, antithyroid drugs over 5 years with positive TRAb. PBMC-derived RNA was used for the TCR library. American Thyroid Association guidelines defined Graves' disease diagnosis.

This TCR derives from a female donor with Graves disease. The source material was peripheral blood mononuclear cells (PBMCs), sampled when the disease was refractory, from a patient treated with antithyroid drugs. This sequence joins TRBV27 and TRBJ2-4; D might be TRBD1 (6 bases). The CDR3 DNA reads TGTGCCAGCAGTTCAGGACAGAACTTAGCCAAAAACATTCAGTACTTC. Translating gives CASSSGQNLAKNIQYF.